This T cell receptor beta chain was recovered during a study of blood T cell repertoires in COVID-19. Study-level background: PBMCs, B-cell-depleted T cells, or T cells provided the cDNA or gDNA that made up the material.

How the authors handled the data: Nucleated cell counts were estimated from reference gene primer amplification. Measured with immunoSEQ multiplex PCR; TCRdb has only the in-frame clones, and not every one. The V and J calls and the clone size are those of that table, but D and trimming were determined from the DNA. The sample has a few hundred thousand clones; 86% are singletons. The CDR3 length is 16 residues. V was shortened by 5 bases and J by 5 bases, with 19 bases between the two germline ends. The germline gives CDR1 MNHEY, CDR2 SVGEGT. J is TRBJ1-5 and V is TRBV6-2 or TRBV6-3, with D tentatively TRBD1 (6 bases). Material for sequencing was peripheral blood. This TCR was sampled from a man aged 25 to 40 who had recovered from COVID-19. The CDR3 region has the DNA TGTGCCAGCAGTCGCGCCACAGGGTCGGGCGATCAGCCCCAGCATTTT. Its translation is CASSRATGSGDQPQHF.